This T cell receptor beta chain was found in a study of early T cells in non-severe SARS-CoV-2 infection. With 5 bases removed from V and 2 bases from J, the gap between germline ends came to 7 bases. The CDR3 consists of 12 residues. Germline V gene lookup returns CDR1 MNHEY and CDR2 SMNVEV (reference sequence). TCRdb re-called the 5' RACE reads with MiXCR, one entry per CDR3 protein. The data show 50,000 to 65,000 distinct CDR3 sequences, more than 15% seen once. The source of this sequence is an adult who was a healthcare worker with PCR-confirmed SARS-CoV-2 infection or an uninfected control (not recorded which). Sample: whole blood, taken at baseline. The chain employs TRBV27 and TRBJ2-7; D not certain. CDR3 protein: CASSDTAYEQYF. The CDR3 DNA sequence: TGTGCCAGCAGTGACACCGCCTACGAGCAGTACTTC.